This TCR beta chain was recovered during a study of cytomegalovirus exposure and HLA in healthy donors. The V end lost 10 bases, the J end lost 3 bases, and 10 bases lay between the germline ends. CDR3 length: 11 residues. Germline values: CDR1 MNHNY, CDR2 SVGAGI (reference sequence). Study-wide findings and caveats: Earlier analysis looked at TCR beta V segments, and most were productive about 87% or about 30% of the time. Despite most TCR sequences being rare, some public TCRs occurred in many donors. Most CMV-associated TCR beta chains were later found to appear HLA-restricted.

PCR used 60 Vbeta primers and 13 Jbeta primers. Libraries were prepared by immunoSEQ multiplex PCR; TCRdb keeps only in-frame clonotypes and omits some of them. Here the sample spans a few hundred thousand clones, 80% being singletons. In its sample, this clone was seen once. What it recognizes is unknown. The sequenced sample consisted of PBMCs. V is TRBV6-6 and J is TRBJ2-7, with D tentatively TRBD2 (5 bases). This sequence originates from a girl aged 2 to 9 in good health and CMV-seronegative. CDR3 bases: TGTGCCACCGGGATTCACTACGAGCAGTACTTC. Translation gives CATGIHYEQYF.